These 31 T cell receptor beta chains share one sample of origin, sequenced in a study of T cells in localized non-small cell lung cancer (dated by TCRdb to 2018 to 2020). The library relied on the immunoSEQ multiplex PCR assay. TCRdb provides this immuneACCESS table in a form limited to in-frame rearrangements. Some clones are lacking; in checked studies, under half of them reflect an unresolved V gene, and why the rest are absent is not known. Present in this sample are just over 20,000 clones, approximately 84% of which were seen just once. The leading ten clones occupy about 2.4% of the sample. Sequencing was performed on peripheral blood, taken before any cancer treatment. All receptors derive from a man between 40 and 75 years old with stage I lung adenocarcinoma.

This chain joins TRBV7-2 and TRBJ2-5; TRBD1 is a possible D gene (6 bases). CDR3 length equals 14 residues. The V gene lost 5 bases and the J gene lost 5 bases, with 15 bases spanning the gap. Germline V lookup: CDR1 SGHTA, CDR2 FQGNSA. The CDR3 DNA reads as TGTGCCAGCAGCAAGGACAGACCCGGGGAGACCCAGTACTTC. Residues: CASSKDRPGETQYF.

The CDR3 DNA follows: TGTGCCAGCAGCTTAGTGGCTTCGGCGGGTAACTATGGCTACACCTTC. Protein product: CASSLVASAGNYGYTF. The gene calls are TRBV7-2 and TRBJ1-2; no definite D call. The length of the CDR3 is 16 residues. V lost 1 base to trimming and J lost 1 base, with 13 bases between them. Per germline, CDR1 SGHTA and CDR2 FQGNSA.

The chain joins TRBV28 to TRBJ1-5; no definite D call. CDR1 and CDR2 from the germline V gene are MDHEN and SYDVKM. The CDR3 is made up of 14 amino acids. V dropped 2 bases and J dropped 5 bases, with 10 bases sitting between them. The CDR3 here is CASSLVTRYQPQHF. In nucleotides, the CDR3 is TGTGCCAGCAGTTTAGTCACCAGATATCAGCCCCAGCATTTT. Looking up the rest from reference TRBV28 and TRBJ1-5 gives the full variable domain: DVKVTQSSRYLVKRTGEKVFLECVQDMDHENMFWYRQDPGLGLRLIYFSYDVKMKEKGDIPEGYSVSREKKERFSLILESASTNQTSMYLCASSLVTRYQPQHFGDGTRLSIL.

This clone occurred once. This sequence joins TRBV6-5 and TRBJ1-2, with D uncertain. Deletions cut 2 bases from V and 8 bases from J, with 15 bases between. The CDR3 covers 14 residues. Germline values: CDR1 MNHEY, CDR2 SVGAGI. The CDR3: CASSYSPSGNGYTF. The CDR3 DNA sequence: TGTGCCAGCAGTTACAGTCCTTCGGGGAACGGCTACACCTTC.

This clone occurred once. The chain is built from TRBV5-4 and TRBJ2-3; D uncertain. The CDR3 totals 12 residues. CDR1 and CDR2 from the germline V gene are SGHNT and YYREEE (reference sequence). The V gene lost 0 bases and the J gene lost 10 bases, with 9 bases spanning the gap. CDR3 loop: CASSLVGASQYF. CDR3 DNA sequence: TGTGCCAGCAGCTTGGTTGGCGCCTCGCAGTATTTT.

The chain's CDR3 is CASSIRDSTYEQYF. The CDR3 coding sequence is TGCGCCAGCAGCATAAGGGACAGCACCTACGAGCAGTACTTC. The gene calls are TRBV5-1 and TRBJ2-7, with 7 bases identical to TRBD1. Germline V gene sequence: CDR1 SGHRS, CDR2 YFSETQ. Losses at the gene ends were 4 bases for V and 2 bases for J; bases not matched to a gene: 6. The CDR3 length is 14 residues.

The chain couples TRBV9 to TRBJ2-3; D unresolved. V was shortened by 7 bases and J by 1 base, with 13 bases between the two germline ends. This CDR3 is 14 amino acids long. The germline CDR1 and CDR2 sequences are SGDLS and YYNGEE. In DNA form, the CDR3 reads TGTGCCAGCTCCCCATCGTGGGGCACAGATACGCAGTATTTT. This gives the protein CASSPSWGTDTQYF.

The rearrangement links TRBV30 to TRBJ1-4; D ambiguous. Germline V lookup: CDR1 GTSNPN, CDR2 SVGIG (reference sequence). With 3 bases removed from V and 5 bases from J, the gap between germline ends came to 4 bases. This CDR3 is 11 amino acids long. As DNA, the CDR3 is TGTGCCTGGAGGGGGAATGAAAAACTGTTTTTT. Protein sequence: CAWRGNEKLFF.

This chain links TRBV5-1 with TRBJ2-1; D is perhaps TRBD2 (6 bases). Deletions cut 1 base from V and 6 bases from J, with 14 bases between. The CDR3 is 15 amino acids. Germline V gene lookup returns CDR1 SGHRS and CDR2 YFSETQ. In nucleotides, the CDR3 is TGCGCCAGCAGCTTGTTGACTAGTCGGCGCAATGAGCAGTTCTTC. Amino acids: CASSLLTSRRNEQFF.

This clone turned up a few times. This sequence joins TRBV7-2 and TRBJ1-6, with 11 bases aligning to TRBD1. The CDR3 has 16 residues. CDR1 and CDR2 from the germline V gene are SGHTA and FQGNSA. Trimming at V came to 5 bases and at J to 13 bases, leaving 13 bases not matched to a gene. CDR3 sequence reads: CASSPRTGGVTAPLHF. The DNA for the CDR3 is TGTGCCAGCAGCCCCCGGACAGGGGGCGTCACGGCCCCCCTCCACTTT.

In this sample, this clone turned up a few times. The CDR3 region is CASGLGYGYTF. CDR3 bases: TGTGCCAGCGGCCTTGGCTATGGCTACACCTTC. The chain links TRBV7-2 to TRBJ1-2; D is uncertain. Germline V gene lookup returns CDR1 SGHTA and CDR2 FQGNSA. This CDR3 has 11 amino acids. V was shortened by 8 bases and J by 4 bases, with 8 bases between the two germline ends.

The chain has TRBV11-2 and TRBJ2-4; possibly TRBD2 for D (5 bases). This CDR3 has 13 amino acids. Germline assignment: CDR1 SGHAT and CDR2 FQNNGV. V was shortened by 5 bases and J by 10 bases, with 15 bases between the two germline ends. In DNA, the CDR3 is TGTGCCAGCAGCGAGGACTCCCTTATTATTCAGTACTTC. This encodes CASSEDSLIIQYF.

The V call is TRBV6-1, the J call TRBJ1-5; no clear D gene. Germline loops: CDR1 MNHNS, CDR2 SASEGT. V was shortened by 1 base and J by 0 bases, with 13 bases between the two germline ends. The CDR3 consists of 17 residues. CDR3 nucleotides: TGTGCCAGCAGTGAAGTTGGGAATCGGTATAGCAATCAGCCCCAGCATTTT. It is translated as CASSEVGNRYSNQPQHF.

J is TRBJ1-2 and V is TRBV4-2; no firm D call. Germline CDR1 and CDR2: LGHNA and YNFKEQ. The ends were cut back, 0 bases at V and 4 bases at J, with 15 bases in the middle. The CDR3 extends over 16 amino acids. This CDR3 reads CASSQDEVLSRYGYTF. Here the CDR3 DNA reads TGTGCCAGCAGCCAAGATGAGGTCCTGTCCCGCTATGGCTACACCTTC.

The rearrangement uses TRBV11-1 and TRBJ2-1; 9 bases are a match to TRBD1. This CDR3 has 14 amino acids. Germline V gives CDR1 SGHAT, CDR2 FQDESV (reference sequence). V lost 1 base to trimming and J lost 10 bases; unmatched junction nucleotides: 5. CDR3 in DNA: TGTGCCAGCAGCTTAGGATGGGACAGGGAGGAGCAGTTCTTC. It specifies CASSLGWDREEQFF.

CDR3 nucleotide sequence: TGCAGCGTTGAAATGCTAGCGGATCGGAATGAGCAGTTCTTC. Amino acid sequence: CSVEMLADRNEQFF. The J gene is TRBJ2-1, the V gene TRBV29-1, with TRBD2 matching 7 bases. Germline lookup yields CDR1 SQVTM and CDR2 ANQGSEA. Germline trimming cut 2 bases from V and 7 bases from J; bases unmatched to any gene: 8. This CDR3 region has 14 residues.

CDR3 loop: CASRTNTGELFF. CDR3 coding DNA: TGTGCCAGCAGGACAAACACCGGGGAGCTGTTTTTT. The chain recombines TRBV28 with TRBJ2-2; D not certain. The CDR3 loop spans 12 amino acids. Deletions cut 6 bases from V and 2 bases from J, with 4 bases between. The germline V gene encodes CDR1 MDHEN and CDR2 SYDVKM.

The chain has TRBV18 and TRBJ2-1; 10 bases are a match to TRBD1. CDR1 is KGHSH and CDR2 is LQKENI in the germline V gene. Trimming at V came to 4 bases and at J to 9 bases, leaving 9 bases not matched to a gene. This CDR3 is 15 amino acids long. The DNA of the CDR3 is TGTGCCAGCTCACTGGGGACAGGGGATATAGGTGAGCAGTTCTTC. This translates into CASSLGTGDIGEQFF.

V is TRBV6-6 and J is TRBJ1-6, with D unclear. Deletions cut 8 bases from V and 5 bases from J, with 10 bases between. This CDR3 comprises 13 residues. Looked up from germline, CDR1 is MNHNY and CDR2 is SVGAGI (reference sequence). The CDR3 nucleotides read TGTGCCAGCTCAGTGACGGATAATTCACCCCTCCACTTT. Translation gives CASSVTDNSPLHF.

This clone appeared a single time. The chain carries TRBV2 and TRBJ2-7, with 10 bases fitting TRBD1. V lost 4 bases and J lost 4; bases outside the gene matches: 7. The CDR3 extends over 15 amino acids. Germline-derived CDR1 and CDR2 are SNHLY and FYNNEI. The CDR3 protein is CASSGTGTGAYEQYF. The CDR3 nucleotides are TGTGCCAGCAGTGGAACCGGGACAGGGGCATACGAGCAGTACTTC.

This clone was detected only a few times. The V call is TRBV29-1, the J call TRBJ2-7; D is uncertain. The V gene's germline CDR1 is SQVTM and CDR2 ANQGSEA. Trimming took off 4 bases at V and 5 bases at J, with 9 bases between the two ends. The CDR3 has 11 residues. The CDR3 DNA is TGCAGCGTTGGCAGTGAAAACGAGCAGTACTTC. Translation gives CSVGSENEQYF.

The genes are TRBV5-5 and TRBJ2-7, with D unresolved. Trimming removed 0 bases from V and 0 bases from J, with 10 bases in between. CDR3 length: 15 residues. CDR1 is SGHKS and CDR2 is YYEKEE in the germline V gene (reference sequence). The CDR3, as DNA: TGTGCCAGCAGCTTGGTCGGGTTTAGCTCCTACGAGCAGTACTTC. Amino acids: CASSLVGFSSYEQYF.

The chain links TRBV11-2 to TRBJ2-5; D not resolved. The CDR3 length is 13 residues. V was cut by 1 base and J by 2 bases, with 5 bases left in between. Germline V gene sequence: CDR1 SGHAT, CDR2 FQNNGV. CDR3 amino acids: CASSLVTQETQYF. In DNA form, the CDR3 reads TGTGCCAGCAGCTTAGTCACACAAGAGACCCAGTACTTC.

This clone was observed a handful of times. CDR3 nucleotide sequence: TGTGCCGGGTGGCCGGGGGGAACGAACACTGAAGCTTTCTTT. The encoded protein is CAGWPGGTNTEAFF. This chain uses TRBV7-9 with TRBJ1-1, with TRBD1 as a possible D gene (5 bases). V lost 11 bases and J lost 1, with 17 bases in between. This CDR3 contains 14 residues. Germline CDR1 and CDR2: SEHNR and FQNEAQ (reference sequence). Based on the CDR3 plus reference TRBV7-9 and TRBJ1-1, the full variable domain is DTGVSQNPRHKITKRGQNVTFRCDPISEHNRLYWYRQTLGQGPEFLTYFQNEAQLEKSRLLSDRFSAERPKGSFSTLEIQRTEQGDSAMYLCAGWPGGTNTEAFFGQGTRLTVV.

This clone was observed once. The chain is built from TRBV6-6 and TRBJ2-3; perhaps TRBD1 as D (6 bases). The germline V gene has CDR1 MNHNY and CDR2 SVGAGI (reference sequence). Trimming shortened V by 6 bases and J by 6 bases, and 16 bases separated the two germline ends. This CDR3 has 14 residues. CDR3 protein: CASSPTDSGDTQYF. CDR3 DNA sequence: TGTGCCAGCAGCCCCACGGACAGTGGGGATACGCAGTATTTT.

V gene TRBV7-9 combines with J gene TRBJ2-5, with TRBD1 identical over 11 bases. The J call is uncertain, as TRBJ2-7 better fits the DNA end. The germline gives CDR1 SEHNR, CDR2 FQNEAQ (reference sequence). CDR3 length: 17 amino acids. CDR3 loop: CASSSLGGTGGSYEQYF. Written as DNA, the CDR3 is TGTGCCAGCAGCTCCTTAGGCGGGACAGGGGGCTCCTACGAGCAGTACTTC.

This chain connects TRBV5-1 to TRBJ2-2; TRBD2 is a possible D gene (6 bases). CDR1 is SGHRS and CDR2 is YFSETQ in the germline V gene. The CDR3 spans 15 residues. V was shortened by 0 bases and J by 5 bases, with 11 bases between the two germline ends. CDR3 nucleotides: TGCGCCAGCAGCTTGGAACCGGGGGTTACCGGGGAGCTGTTTTTT. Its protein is CASSLEPGVTGELFF. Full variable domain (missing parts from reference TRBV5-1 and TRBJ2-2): KAGVTQTPRYLIKTRGQQVTLSCSPISGHRSVSWYQQTPGQGLQFLFEYFSETQRNKGNFPGRFSGRQFSNSRSEMNVSTLELGDSALYLCASSLEPGVTGELFFGEGSRLTVL.

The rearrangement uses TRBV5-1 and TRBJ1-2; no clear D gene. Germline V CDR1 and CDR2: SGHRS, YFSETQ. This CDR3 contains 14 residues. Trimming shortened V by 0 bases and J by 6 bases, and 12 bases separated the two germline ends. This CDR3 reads CASSLDLFSHGYTF. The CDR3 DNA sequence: TGCGCCAGCAGCTTGGATTTATTCAGCCATGGCTACACCTTC.

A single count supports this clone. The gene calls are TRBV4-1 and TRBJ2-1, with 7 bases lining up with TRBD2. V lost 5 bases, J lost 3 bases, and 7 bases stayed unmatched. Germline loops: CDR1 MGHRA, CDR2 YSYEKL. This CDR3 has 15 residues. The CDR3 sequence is CASSKSSGYYNEQFF. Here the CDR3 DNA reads TGCGCCAGCAGCAAATCTAGCGGATACTACAATGAGCAGTTCTTC.

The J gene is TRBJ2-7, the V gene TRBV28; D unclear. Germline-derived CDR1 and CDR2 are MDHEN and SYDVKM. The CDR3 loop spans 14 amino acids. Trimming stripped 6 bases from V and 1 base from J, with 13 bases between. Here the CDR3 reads CASSYQEESYEQYF. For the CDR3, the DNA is TGTGCCAGCAGCTACCAGGAAGAGTCCTACGAGCAGTACTTC.

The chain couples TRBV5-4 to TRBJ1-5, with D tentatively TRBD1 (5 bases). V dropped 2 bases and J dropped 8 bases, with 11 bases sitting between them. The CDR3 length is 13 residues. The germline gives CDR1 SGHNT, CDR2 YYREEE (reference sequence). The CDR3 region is CASSFGGKEPQHF. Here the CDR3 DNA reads TGTGCCAGCAGCTTCGGGGGAAAGGAGCCCCAGCATTTT. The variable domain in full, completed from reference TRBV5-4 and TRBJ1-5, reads ETGVTQSPTHLIKTRGQQVTLRCSSQSGHNTVSWYQQALGQGPQFIFQYYREEENGRGNFPPRFSGLQFPNYSSELNVNALELDDSALYLCASSFGGKEPQHFGDGTRLSIL.